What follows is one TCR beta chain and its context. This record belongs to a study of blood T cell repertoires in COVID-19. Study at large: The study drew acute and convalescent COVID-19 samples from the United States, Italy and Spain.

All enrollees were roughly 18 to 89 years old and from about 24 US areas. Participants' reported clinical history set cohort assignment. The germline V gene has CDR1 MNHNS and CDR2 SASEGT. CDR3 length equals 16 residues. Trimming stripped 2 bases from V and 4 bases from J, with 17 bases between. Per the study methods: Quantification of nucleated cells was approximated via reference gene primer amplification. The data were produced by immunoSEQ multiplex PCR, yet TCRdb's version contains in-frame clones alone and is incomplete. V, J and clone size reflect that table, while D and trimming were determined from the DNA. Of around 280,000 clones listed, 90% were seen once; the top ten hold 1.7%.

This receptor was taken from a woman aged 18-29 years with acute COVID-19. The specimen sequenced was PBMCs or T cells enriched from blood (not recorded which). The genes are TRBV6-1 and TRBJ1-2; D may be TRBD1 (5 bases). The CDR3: CASSETGGSASYGYTF. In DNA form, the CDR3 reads TGTGCCAGCAGTGAAACGGGGGGGAGCGCTAGCTATGGCTACACCTTC.